These 12 T cell receptor beta chains were sequenced from one sample in a study of blood T cell repertoires in COVID-19. The method was immunoSEQ multiplex PCR; TCRdb's version includes in-frame clones alone and lacks a portion of them. The sample carries around 250,000 clones, 75% to 90% recorded once. The sample consisted of PBMCs or T cells enriched from blood (not recorded which). The receptors here all came from a man between 45 and 60 years old who had been exposed to COVID-19.

V usage is TRBV28 and J usage is TRBJ1-2, with 8 bases identical to TRBD1. The germline V gene has CDR1 MDHEN and CDR2 SYDVKM. J was trimmed by 6 bases and V by 9 bases; bases with no gene match: 3. The CDR3 consists of 11 residues. In DNA form, the CDR3 reads TGTGCCAGTCAGGGGGCGGATGGCTACACCTTC. Protein sequence: CASQGADGYTF.

The chain employs TRBV12-3 or TRBV12-4 and TRBJ1-5; 7 bases map to TRBD1. Germline trimming cut 3 bases from V and 5 bases from J; bases unmatched to any gene: 1. The CDR3 sequence is 13 residues long. CDR3 bases: TGTGCCAGCAGTTTCAGGGGGGATCAGCCCCAGCATTTT. It translates to CASSFRGDQPQHF.

The chain is built from TRBV30 and TRBJ1-1; D uncertain. Germline CDR1 reads GTSNPN; CDR2 reads SVGIG (reference sequence). The length of the CDR3 is 12 residues. The V and J ends lost 5 bases and 0 bases respectively, with 7 bases between them. This CDR3 is CAWGRVNTEAFF. As DNA, the CDR3 is TGTGCCTGGGGGCGGGTGAACACTGAAGCTTTCTTT. The variable domain in full, with the rest retrieved from reference TRBV30 and TRBJ1-1, is SQTIHQWPATLVQPVGSPLSLECTVEGTSNPNLYWYRQAAGRGLQLLFYSVGIGQISSEVPQNLSASRPQDRQFILSSKKLLLSDSGFYLCAWGRVNTEAFFGQGTRLTVV.

The chain is built from TRBV4-1 and TRBJ2-1; D not resolved. V was shortened by 1 base and J by 3 bases, with 19 bases between the two germline ends. CDR3 length equals 18 residues. The germline V gene encodes CDR1 MGHRA and CDR2 YSYEKL. CDR3 protein: CASSQADTWRLRYNEQFF. CDR3 nucleotide sequence: TGCGCCAGCAGCCAAGCGGATACATGGAGACTGCGCTACAATGAGCAGTTCTTC.

The chain combines TRBV7-9 with TRBJ1-1; 8 bases align to TRBD1. With 4 bases clipped from V and 4 bases from J, the junction kept 5 bases outside the gene matches. Germline V lookup: CDR1 SEHNR, CDR2 FQNEAQ (reference sequence). This CDR3 has 14 residues. Here the CDR3 reads CASSSRQGSTEAFF. The CDR3, as DNA: TGTGCCAGCAGCTCAAGACAGGGGTCCACTGAAGCTTTCTTT.

The genes are TRBV3-1 (or the pseudogene TRBV3-2) and TRBJ2-1, with 8 bases matching TRBD2. V dropped 2 bases and J dropped 1; count of bases not matched to a gene: 7. The CDR3 totals 17 residues. Germline V gene sequence: CDR1 LGHDT, CDR2 YNNKEL (reference sequence). The CDR3 nucleotides are TGTGCCAGCAGCCAACGAAGTACTAGCGGTTCCTACAATGAGCAGTTCTTC. This sequence encodes CASSQRSTSGSYNEQFF.

The DNA for the CDR3 is TGTGCCAGCTCCTCCATTGAGGGTATTGGCTACACCTTC. The encoded protein is CASSSIEGIGYTF. This sequence joins TRBV18 and TRBJ1-2; D is undetermined. The length of the CDR3 is 13 residues. Per the germline V gene, CDR1 is KGHSH and CDR2 is LQKENI. Trimming took 6 bases from V and 7 from J, leaving 15 bases between them.

The rearrangement joins TRBV10-2 to TRBJ2-1; D is perhaps TRBD2 (6 bases). V was trimmed by 8 bases and J by 4 bases, leaving 15 bases between them. Per germline, CDR1 WSHSY and CDR2 SAAADI. The CDR3 contains 14 residues. CDR3 amino acids: CASRLVAEYNEQFF. For the CDR3, the DNA is TGCGCCAGCCGTTTGGTAGCGGAATACAATGAGCAGTTCTTC.

This rearrangement joins TRBV2 to TRBJ1-1, with D unclear. V lost 9 bases and J 11 bases, leaving 16 bases between the germline ends. Germline CDR1 is SNHLY and CDR2 is FYNNEI. The CDR3 totals 11 residues. DNA for the CDR3: TGTGCCAGGCGACAAGCGGTGGACGCTTTCTTT. Amino acids: CARRQAVDAFF. Combining the CDR3 with reference TRBV2 and TRBJ1-1 gives the whole variable domain EPEVTQTPSHQVTQMGQEVILRCVPISNHLYFYWYRQILGQKVEFLVSFYNNEISEKSEIFDDQFSVERPDGSNFTLKIRSTKLEDSAMYFCARRQAVDAFFGQGTRLTVV.

The chain couples TRBV30 to TRBJ1-6, with a possible D match to TRBD1 (5 bases). The CDR3 spans 14 residues. CDR1 is GTSNPN, CDR2 SVGIG, per germline (reference sequence). Between the trimmed V and J ends, which lost 5 bases and 7 bases, there was a span of 15 bases. This CDR3 is CAWGGTSENSPLHF. CDR3 bases: TGTGCCTGGGGAGGGACTTCGGAGAATTCACCCCTCCACTTT. Based on the CDR3 plus reference TRBV30 and TRBJ1-6, the full variable domain is SQTIHQWPATLVQPVGSPLSLECTVEGTSNPNLYWYRQAAGRGLQLLFYSVGIGQISSEVPQNLSASRPQDRQFILSSKKLLLSDSGFYLCAWGGTSENSPLHFGNGTRLTVT.

The chain uses TRBV7-2 and TRBJ1-3; weak D call: TRBD1 (5 bases). Germline CDR1 is SGHTA and CDR2 is FQGNSA. Between the trimmed V and J ends, which lost 6 bases and 0 bases, there was a span of 12 bases. CDR3 length: 15 residues. The CDR3 here is CASRPTGSSGNTIYF. In DNA, the CDR3 is TGTGCCAGCAGACCCACAGGTTCCTCTGGAAACACCATATATTTT.

This clone was seen many times. This CDR3 reads CASSQPGQGISNEKLFF. As DNA, the CDR3 is TGTGCCAGCAGCCAACCGGGACAGGGAATCTCTAATGAAAAACTGTTTTTT. The chain combines TRBV4-2 with TRBJ1-4; TRBD1 agrees at 9 bases. In germline, CDR1 is LGHNA, CDR2 YNFKEQ. CDR3 length equals 17 residues. The J segment lost 3 bases and the V segment lost 2 bases, leaving 7 bases of the junction unmatched.